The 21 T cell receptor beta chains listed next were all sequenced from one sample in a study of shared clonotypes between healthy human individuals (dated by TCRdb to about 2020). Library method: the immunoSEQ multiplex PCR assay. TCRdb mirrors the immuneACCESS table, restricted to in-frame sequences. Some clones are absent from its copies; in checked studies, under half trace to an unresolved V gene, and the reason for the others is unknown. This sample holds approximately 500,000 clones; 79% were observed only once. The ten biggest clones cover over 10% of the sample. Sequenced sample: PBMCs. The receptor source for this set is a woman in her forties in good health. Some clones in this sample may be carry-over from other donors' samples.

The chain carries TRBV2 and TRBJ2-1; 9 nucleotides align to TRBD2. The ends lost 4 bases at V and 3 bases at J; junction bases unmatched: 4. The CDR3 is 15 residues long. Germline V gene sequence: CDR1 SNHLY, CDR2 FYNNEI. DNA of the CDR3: TGTGCCAGCAGTGTGGAACTAGCGGGCTACAATGAGCAGTTCTTC. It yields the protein CASSVELAGYNEQFF.

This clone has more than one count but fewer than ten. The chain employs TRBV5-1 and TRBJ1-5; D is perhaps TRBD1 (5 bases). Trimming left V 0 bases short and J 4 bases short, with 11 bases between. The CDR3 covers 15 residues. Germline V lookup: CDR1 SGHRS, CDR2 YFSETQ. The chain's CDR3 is CASSLVGAQNQPQHF. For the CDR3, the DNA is TGCGCCAGCAGCTTGGTCGGGGCGCAAAATCAGCCCCAGCATTTT.

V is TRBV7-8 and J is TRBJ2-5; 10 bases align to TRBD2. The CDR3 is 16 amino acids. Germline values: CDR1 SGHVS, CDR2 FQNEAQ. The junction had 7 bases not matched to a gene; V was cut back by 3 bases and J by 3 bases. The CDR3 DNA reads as TGTGCCAGCAGCTTCATTGGACTAGCGGAAAAAGAGACCCAGTACTTC. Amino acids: CASSFIGLAEKETQYF.

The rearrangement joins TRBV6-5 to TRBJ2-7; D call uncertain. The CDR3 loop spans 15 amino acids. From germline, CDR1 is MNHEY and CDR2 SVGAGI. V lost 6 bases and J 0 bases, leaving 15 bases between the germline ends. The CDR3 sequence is CASSLPQTSSYEQYF. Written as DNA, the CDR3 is TGTGCCAGCAGCTTGCCCCAGACAAGCTCCTACGAGCAGTACTTC.

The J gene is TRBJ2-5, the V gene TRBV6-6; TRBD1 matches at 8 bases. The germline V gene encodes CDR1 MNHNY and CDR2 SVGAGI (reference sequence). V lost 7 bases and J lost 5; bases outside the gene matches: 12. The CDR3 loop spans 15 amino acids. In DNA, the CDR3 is TGTGCCAGCACCCTCAGGGGGCGAAGAGGGGAGACCCAGTACTTC. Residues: CASTLRGRRGETQYF.

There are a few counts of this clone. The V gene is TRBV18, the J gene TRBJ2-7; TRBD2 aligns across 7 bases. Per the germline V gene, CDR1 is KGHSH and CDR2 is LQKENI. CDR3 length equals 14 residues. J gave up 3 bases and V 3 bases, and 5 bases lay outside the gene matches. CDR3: CASSPSGIHYEQYF. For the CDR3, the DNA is TGTGCCAGCTCACCCAGCGGGATCCACTACGAGCAGTACTTC. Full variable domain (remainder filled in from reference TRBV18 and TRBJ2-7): NAGVMQNPRHLVRRRGQEARLRCSPMKGHSHVYWYRQLPEEGLKFMVYLQKENIIDESGMPKERFSAEFPKEGPSILRIQQVVRGDSAAYFCASSPSGIHYEQYFGPGTRLTVT.

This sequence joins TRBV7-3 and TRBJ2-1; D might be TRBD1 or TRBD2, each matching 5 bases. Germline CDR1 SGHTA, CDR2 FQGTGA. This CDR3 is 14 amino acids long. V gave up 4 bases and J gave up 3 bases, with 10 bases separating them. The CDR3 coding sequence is TGTGCCAGCAGCTCCGGGGCCTACTACAATGAGCAGTTCTTC. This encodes CASSSGAYYNEQFF.

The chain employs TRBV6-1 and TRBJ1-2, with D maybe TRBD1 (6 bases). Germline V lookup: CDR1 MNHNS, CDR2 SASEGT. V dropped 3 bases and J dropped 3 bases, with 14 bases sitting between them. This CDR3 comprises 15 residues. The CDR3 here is CASSDRAGVDYGYTF. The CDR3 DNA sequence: TGTGCCAGCAGTGATCGGGCAGGGGTGGACTATGGCTACACCTTC.

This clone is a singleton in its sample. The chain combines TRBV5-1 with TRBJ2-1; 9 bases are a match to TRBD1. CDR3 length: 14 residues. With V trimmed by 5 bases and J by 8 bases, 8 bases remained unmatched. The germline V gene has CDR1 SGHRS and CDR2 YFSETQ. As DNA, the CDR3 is TGCGCCAGCAGTCCCGGGACAGGGTTTTATGAGCAGTTCTTC. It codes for CASSPGTGFYEQFF. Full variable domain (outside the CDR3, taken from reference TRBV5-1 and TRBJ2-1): KAGVTQTPRYLIKTRGQQVTLSCSPISGHRSVSWYQQTPGQGLQFLFEYFSETQRNKGNFPGRFSGRQFSNSRSEMNVSTLELGDSALYLCASSPGTGFYEQFFGPGTRLTVL.

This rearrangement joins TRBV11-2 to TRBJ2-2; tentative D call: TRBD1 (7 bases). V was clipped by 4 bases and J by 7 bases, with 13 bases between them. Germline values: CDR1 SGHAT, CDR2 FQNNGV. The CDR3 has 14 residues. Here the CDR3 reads CASSSDRRGGELFF. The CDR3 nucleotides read TGTGCCAGCAGCTCGGACAGGAGGGGCGGGGAGCTGTTTTTT.

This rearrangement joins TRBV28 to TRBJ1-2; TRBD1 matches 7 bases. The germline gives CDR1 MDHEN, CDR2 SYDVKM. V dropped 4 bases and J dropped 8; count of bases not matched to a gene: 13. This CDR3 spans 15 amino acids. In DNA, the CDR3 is TGTGCCAGCAGTTCGGGACAGCTGCCGACTGGGGGCTACACCTTC. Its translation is CASSSGQLPTGGYTF.

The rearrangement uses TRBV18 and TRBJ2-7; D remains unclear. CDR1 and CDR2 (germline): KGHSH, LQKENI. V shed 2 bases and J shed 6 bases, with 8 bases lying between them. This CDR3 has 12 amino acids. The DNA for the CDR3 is TGTGCCAGCTCACCAGATTCGAGCGAGCAGTACTTC. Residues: CASSPDSSEQYF.

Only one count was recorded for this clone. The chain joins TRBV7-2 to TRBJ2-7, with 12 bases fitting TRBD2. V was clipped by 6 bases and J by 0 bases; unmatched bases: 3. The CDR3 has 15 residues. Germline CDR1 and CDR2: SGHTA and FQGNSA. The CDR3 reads CASRLLAGGSYEQYF. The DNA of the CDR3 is TGTGCCAGCAGATTACTAGCGGGAGGCTCCTACGAGCAGTACTTC.

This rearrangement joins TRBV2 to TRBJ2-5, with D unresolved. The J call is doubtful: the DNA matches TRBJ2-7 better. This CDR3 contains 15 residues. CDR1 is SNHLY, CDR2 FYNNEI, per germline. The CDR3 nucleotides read TGTGCCAGCAGTGACCGTTCTACATTCTCCTACGAGCAGTACTTC. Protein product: CASSDRSTFSYEQYF.

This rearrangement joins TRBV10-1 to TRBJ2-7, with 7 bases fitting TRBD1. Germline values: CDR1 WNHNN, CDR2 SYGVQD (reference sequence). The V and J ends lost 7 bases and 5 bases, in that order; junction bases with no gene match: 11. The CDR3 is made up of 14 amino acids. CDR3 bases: TGCGCCAGCAAAGACAGGGCCTCAAAAAACGAGCAGTACTTC. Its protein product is CASKDRASKNEQYF.

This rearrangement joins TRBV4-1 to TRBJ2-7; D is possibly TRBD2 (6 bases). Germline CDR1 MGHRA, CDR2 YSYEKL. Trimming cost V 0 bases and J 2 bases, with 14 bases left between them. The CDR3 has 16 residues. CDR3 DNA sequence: TGCGCCAGCAGCCAAGAGCCTCCGGGACTTACCTACGAGCAGTACTTC. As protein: CASSQEPPGLTYEQYF.

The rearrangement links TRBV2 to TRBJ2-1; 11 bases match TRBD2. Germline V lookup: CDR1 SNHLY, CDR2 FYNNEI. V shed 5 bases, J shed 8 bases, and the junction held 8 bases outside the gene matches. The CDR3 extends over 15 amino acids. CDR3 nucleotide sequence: TGTGCCAGCAGTCCTTCTAGCGGGAGGTACGATGAGCAGTTCTTC. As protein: CASSPSSGRYDEQFF.

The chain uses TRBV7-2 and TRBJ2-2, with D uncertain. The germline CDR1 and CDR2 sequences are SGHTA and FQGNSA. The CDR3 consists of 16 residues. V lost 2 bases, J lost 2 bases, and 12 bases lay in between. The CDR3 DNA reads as TGTGCCAGCAGCTTATCGGCCGGTACAAACACCGGGGAGCTGTTTTTT. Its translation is CASSLSAGTNTGELFF. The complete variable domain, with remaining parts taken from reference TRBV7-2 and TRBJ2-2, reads GAGVSQSPSNKVTEKGKDVELRCDPISGHTALYWYRQSLGQGLEFLIYFQGNSAPDKSGLPSDRFSAERTGGSVSTLTIQRTQQEDSAVYLCASSLSAGTNTGELFFGEGSRLTVL.

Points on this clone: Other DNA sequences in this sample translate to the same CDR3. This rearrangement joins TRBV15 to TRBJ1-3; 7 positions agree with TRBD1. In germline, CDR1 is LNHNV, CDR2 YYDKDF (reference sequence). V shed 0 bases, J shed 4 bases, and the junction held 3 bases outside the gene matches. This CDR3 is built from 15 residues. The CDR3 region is CATSRDRGQGNTIYF. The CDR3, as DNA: TGTGCCACCAGCAGAGATCGGGGACAGGGAAACACCATATATTTT. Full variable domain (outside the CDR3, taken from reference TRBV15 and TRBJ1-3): DAMVIQNPRYQVTQFGKPVTLSCSQTLNHNVMYWYQQKSSQAPKLLFHYYDKDFNNEADTPDNFQSRRPNTSFCFLDIRSPGLGDTAMYLCATSRDRGQGNTIYFGEGSWLTVV.

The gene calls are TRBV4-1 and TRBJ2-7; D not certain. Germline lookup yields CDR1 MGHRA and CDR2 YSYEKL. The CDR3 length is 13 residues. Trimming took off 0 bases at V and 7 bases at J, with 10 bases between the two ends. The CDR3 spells CASSQEAWREQYF. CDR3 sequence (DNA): TGCGCCAGCAGCCAAGAAGCGTGGCGTGAGCAGTACTTC.

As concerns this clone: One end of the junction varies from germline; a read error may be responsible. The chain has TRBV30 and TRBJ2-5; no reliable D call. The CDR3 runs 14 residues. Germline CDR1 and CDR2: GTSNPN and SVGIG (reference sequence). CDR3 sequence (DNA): TGTGCCTGGAGTGATAGGCGCTTCCAAGGGACCCAGTACTTC. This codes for CAWSDRRFQGTQYF.